A selection of T cell receptor beta chains follows, all from one sample in a study of shared clonotypes between healthy human individuals. Sequencing used immunoSEQ multiplex PCR; TCRdb keeps in-frame clones, though not all of them. This table holds 2.5 million or so clones, around nine tenths found once. Sequencing was performed on naive CD4+ T cells sorted from blood. All receptors derive from a man aged 18 to 29 in good health. The CDR3 runs from the conserved cysteine through the conserved F or W. A D gene is named only where the DNA matches it firmly. The size field is filled for only some rows; it gives once, few, many or a size class.

clone size | D gene | J gene | V gene | CDR3 DNA | CDR3 protein
. | . | TRBJ2-2 | TRBV6-6 | TGTGCCAGCAACCTTTCCGGAACGAACACCGGGGAGCTGTTTTTT | CASNLSGTNTGELFF
. | . | TRBJ1-5 | TRBV30 | TGTGCCTGGAGTGTACGCAGTAGGGGCAATCAGCCCCAGCATTTT | CAWSVRSRGNQPQHF
. | TRBD1 | TRBJ2-1 | TRBV6-5 | TGTGCCAGCAGCCCCCGACAGGGACGATACAATGAGCAGTTCTTC | CASSPRQGRYNEQFF
. | . | TRBJ2-2 | TRBV7-2 | TGTGCCAGCAGCTTTACAGGGACCGGGGAGCTGTTTTTT | CASSFTGTGELFF
. | TRBD1 | TRBJ1-2 | TRBV18 | TGTGCCAGCTCACCATCGGCAGGGGGCGAAACTGGCTACACCTTC | CASSPSAGGETGYTF
. | . | TRBJ2-1 | TRBV29-1 | TGCAGCGTTTGGAGGGGGACAGCTCTTTTTCGCGATGAGCAGTTCTTC | CSVWRGTALFRDEQFF
. | TRBD1 | TRBJ2-2 | TRBV19 | TGTGCCAGTAGGGGAAGACGGCAGGGGGTACCCGGGGAGCTGTTTTTT | CASRGRRQGVPGELFF
. | TRBD1 | TRBJ1-2 | TRBV5-1 | TGCGCCAGCAGCTTGGAGGGACAGGTCTATGGCTACACCTTC | CASSLEGQVYGYTF
once | TRBD2 | TRBJ2-5 | TRBV9 | TGTGCCAGCAGCGCCACCGGGACTAGCGTAAAAGAGACCCAGTACTTC | CASSATGTSVKETQYF
. | . | TRBJ2-1 | TRBV27 | TGTGCCAGTAAGGAAACCTACAATGAGCAGTTCTTC | CASKETYNEQFF
. | . | TRBJ2-1 | TRBV11-2 | TGTGCCAGCAGCTTCGTAGGAGAGGGACGGGTTCGGAATGAGCAGTTCTTC | CASSFVGEGRVRNEQFF
. | . | TRBJ2-3 | TRBV5-6 | TGTGCCAGCAGCTGGGGGTTAGATACGCAGTATTTT | CASSWGLDTQYF
. | TRBD2 | TRBJ2-3 | TRBV18 | TGTGCCAGCTCACTACTAGCGGGGGTAGATACGCAGTATTTT | CASSLLAGVDTQYF
. | TRBD2 | TRBJ2-3 | TRBV11-2 | TGTGCCAGCACCAAGGCGGGGGGGCCGACAGATACGCAGTATTTT | CASTKAGGPTDTQYF